These 21 T cell receptor beta chains originate from one sample sequenced in a study of post-analysis software for immune sequencing data. Study findings and constraints: TRBV segments more frequent in patients than in controls numbered five and included TRBV5-6, TRBV5-1 and TRBV20-1.

Unique molecular identifiers were carried by the TCR beta cDNA libraries. TCRdb redid the calling of the PCR reads with MiXCR, one entry per CDR3 protein. The table records roughly 800,000 distinct CDR3 sequences, around 27% of them present only once. Antigen specificity for these receptors is unknown. The sequenced sample was blood. The receptors were gathered from a girl aged 10 to 17 with multiple sclerosis.

This clonotype showed up many times. The rearrangement uses TRBV3-1 and TRBJ2-1; D gene unclear. The V end was cut by 4 bases, the J end by 8 bases, with 21 bases between. This CDR3 has 16 amino acids. CDR1 is LGHDT and CDR2 is YNNKEL in the germline V gene (reference sequence). As DNA, the CDR3 is TGTGCCAGCAGCCCCAAAGAGCGACTTCTTCGCGATGAGCAGTTCTTC. Protein sequence: CASSPKERLLRDEQFF.

The CDR3 here is CASSLGGSGIGETQYF. CDR3 DNA: TGTGCCAGCAGCTTAGGTGGTAGCGGGATAGGCGAGACCCAGTACTTC. This rearrangement joins TRBV7-2 to TRBJ2-4; 8 bases fit TRBD2. The end of the DNA fits TRBJ2-5 better, so the J call may be wrong. The CDR3 is 16 amino acids. CDR1 and CDR2 (germline): SGHTA, FQGNSA.

With regard to this clonotype: A much more abundant neighbour one base away suggests this may be a read error. The gene calls are TRBV4-3 and TRBJ2-5; 10 positions match TRBD2. CDR1 and CDR2 (germline): LGHNA, YSLEER. The CDR3 sequence is 14 residues long. CDR3 sequence reads: CACSLASGGETQYF. The CDR3 DNA reads as TGCGCCTGCAGCCTTGCTAGCGGGGGAGAGACCCAGTACTTC.

CDR3 residues: CATSDPTSGVVKETQYF. As DNA, the CDR3 is TGTGCCACCAGTGATCCGACTAGCGGAGTCGTAAAAGAGACCCAGTACTTC. The rearrangement uses TRBV24-1 and TRBJ2-5, with 9 bases that match TRBD2. Germline V gene sequence: CDR1 KGHDR, CDR2 SFDVKD. The CDR3 runs 17 residues. The V and J ends lost 3 bases and 3 bases, in that order; junction bases with no gene match: 10.

This clonotype was counted once. Since a much larger clone is just one base distant, this may be a read error. The chain recombines TRBV4-3 with TRBJ2-1, with TRBD2 matching 12 bases. The length of the CDR3 is 16 residues. Trimming removed 5 bases from V and 10 bases from J; junction bases left unmatched: 12. Looked up from germline, CDR1 is LGHNA and CDR2 is YSLEER. DNA of the CDR3: TGCGCCAGCAGCGCCAGGACTAGCGGGACGTCCTACGAGCAGTTCTTC. Residues: CASSARTSGTSYEQFF.

The CDR3: CATSDFLGYGYTF. The CDR3 DNA reads as TGTGCCACCAGTGATTTTTTGGGTTATGGCTACACCTTC. The chain links TRBV24-1 to TRBJ1-2; D is unclear. Germline-derived CDR1 and CDR2 are KGHDR and SFDVKD. V lost 1 base and J lost 5, with 7 bases in between. The CDR3 consists of 13 residues.

This clonotype was seen a handful of times. The V call is TRBV28, the J call TRBJ2-4; either TRBD1 or TRBD2 may supply D (6 bases each). The CDR3 loop spans 15 amino acids. Germline CDR1 MDHEN, CDR2 SYDVKM. V was trimmed by 10 bases and J by 6 bases, leaving 22 bases between them. Written as DNA, the CDR3 is TGTGCCATCAAGGGGGGAGGACAGTCGGGAAACATTCAGTACTTC. This translates into CAIKGGGQSGNIQYF.

The genes are TRBV12-3 or TRBV12-4 and TRBJ1-2, with TRBD1 as a possible D gene (6 bases). Deletions cut 5 bases from V and 0 bases from J, with 13 bases between. The CDR3 is made up of 15 amino acids. The CDR3 DNA follows: TGTGCCAGCAGTCGCAGCAGGGGTTCTAACTATGGCTACACCTTC. The encoded protein is CASSRSRGSNYGYTF.

Only a few counts were recorded for this clonotype. The chain couples TRBV10-3 to TRBJ2-3; 8 bases map to TRBD2. Germline CDR1 is ENHRY and CDR2 is SYGVKD. The CDR3 is 16 amino acids. J gave up 4 bases and V 0 bases, and 6 bases lay outside the gene matches. The CDR3: CAISESTSGGSDTQYF. CDR3 bases: TGTGCCATCAGTGAGTCAACTAGCGGAGGATCAGATACGCAGTATTTT.

This clonotype was counted a few times. The rearrangement links TRBV7-9 to TRBJ2-3; TRBD1 matches at 7 bases. The V gene's germline CDR1 is SEHNR and CDR2 FQNEAQ (reference sequence). The junction had 3 bases not matched to a gene; V was cut back by 1 base and J by 14 bases. The CDR3 runs 11 residues. The CDR3 protein is CASSLEGARYF. CDR3 nucleotides: TGTGCCAGCAGCTTAGAGGGGGCGCGGTATTTT.

V usage is TRBV9 and J usage is TRBJ2-4, with D hard to call. The better agreement between TRBJ2-7 and the DNA end casts doubt on the J call. Germline CDR1 and CDR2: SGDLS and YYNGEE. The CDR3 has 14 residues. In DNA form, the CDR3 reads TGTGCCAGCAGCGTTTCCAGCCCAACCTACGAGCAGTACTTC. This sequence encodes CASSVSSPTYEQYF.

The genes are TRBV27 and TRBJ2-1, with D possibly matching TRBD2 (5 bases). V was trimmed by 4 bases and J by 4 bases, leaving 17 bases between them. Germline CDR1 MNHEY, CDR2 SMNVEV (reference sequence). The CDR3 loop spans 16 amino acids. DNA of the CDR3: TGTGCCAGCAGTTCCCTTTCGGGAAGGAATTACAATGAGCAGTTCTTC. Its translation: CASSSLSGRNYNEQFF.

The J gene is TRBJ1-1, the V gene TRBV7-9, with 9 nucleotides matching TRBD1. CDR3 length equals 18 residues. Germline V lookup: CDR1 SEHNR, CDR2 FQNEAQ (reference sequence). Germline trimming cut 6 bases from V and 1 base from J; bases unmatched to any gene: 15. CDR3 loop: CASRYPPGQGFTNTEAFF. In DNA, the CDR3 is TGTGCCAGCAGGTATCCACCGGGACAGGGATTCACGAACACTGAAGCTTTCTTT.

The rearrangement uses TRBV29-1 and TRBJ2-1; 8 bases agree with TRBD2. CDR1 SQVTM and CDR2 ANQGSEA come from the germline V gene. V trimming: 3 bases; J trimming: 9 bases; junction bases outside the gene matches: 10. The CDR3 length is 14 residues. This chain's CDR3 is CSVELPGLGVEQFF. CDR3 DNA: TGCAGCGTTGAGCTTCCGGGACTAGGGGTTGAGCAGTTCTTC.

A note on this clonotype: The junction differs from germline at one of its ends, possibly a read error. CDR3 sequence reads: CASSPTPYNEQFF. CDR3 sequence (DNA): TGTGCTAGCAGCCCGACGCCGTACAATGAGCAGTTCTTC. This chain joins TRBV7-7 and TRBJ2-1; no reliable D call. Germline V gives CDR1 SSHAT, CDR2 FNYEAQ (reference sequence). The CDR3 loop spans 13 amino acids.

This clonotype has just a few counts. The chain combines TRBV6-5 with TRBJ2-1; TRBD2 might be the D (6 bases). V lost 6 bases and J lost 8, with 14 bases in between. CDR3 length equals 13 residues. Germline loops: CDR1 MNHEY, CDR2 SVGAGI. The CDR3, as DNA: TGTGCCAGCAGACTAGCCGGACGTCATGAGCAGTTCTTC. Its protein product is CASRLAGRHEQFF.

This clonotype was detected once. The chain recombines TRBV24-1 with TRBJ2-5, with 9 positions matching TRBD1. Looked up from germline, CDR1 is KGHDR and CDR2 is SFDVKD. This CDR3 region has 15 residues. With 4 bases clipped from V and 4 bases from J, the junction kept 6 bases outside the gene matches. CDR3 sequence reads: CATSDPGQGPETQYF. The CDR3 bases are TGTGCCACCAGTGACCCTGGACAGGGGCCAGAGACCCAGTACTTC.

This clonotype was seen a handful of times. The chain recombines TRBV19 with TRBJ1-4; 10 bases line up with TRBD1. The germline V gene encodes CDR1 LNHDA and CDR2 SQIVND (reference sequence). Trimming removed 6 bases from V and 4 bases from J; junction bases left unmatched: 8. This CDR3 is 16 amino acids long. CDR3 sequence reads: CASSPSRDRGNEKLFF. The CDR3 coding sequence is TGTGCCAGTAGCCCCTCCCGGGACAGGGGTAATGAAAAACTGTTTTTT.

This clonotype was seen once. V gene TRBV9 combines with J gene TRBJ2-5, with 14 bases aligning to TRBD2. The CDR3 length is 18 residues. V lost 0 bases and J lost 5; bases outside the gene matches: 9. Per germline, CDR1 SGDLS and CDR2 YYNGEE. The CDR3 is CASSVGRLAGGPGETQYF. The CDR3 bases are TGTGCCAGCAGCGTAGGGAGACTAGCGGGAGGGCCGGGGGAGACCCAGTACTTC.

V gene TRBV4-1 combines with J gene TRBJ2-4; 15 positions agree with TRBD2. The CDR3 length is 18 residues. Germline V gives CDR1 MGHRA, CDR2 YSYEKL. With 6 bases clipped from V and 0 bases from J, the junction kept 6 bases outside the gene matches. The CDR3 region has the DNA TGCGCCAGCAGTTCGGGACTAGCGGGGGGACTAGCCAAAAACATTCAGTACTTC. It codes for CASSSGLAGGLAKNIQYF.

The chain carries TRBV6-6 and TRBJ2-5; 7 bases match TRBD2. The J call may be mistaken, given a closer DNA end match to TRBJ2-7. CDR3 length equals 14 residues. Germline V gene sequence: CDR1 MNHNY, CDR2 SVGAGI (reference sequence). In nucleotides, the CDR3 is TGTGCCAGCAGCAGGCCGGGGGAGGGCTACGAGCAGTACTTC. This encodes CASSRPGEGYEQYF.